The 27 T cell receptor beta chains given below trace back to one sample, sequenced in a study of T-cell memory formation after mild COVID-19. TCRdb processed the 5' RACE reads anew with MiXCR; each CDR3 protein has one entry. There are a few hundred thousand distinct CDR3 sequences in the sample; around 8% occur only once, and about 20% lies in the top ten. Sequences were obtained from PBMCs or a T cell subset sorted from them (not recorded which). Source of these receptors: a man younger than 35 who had mild COVID-19 (a few samples of this study predate the infection). Cell type and time point are not known.

This clonotype turned up a few times. The rearrangement links TRBV4-1 to TRBJ2-2; D is undetermined. The germline V gene encodes CDR1 MGHRA and CDR2 YSYEKL. Trimming took 3 bases from V and 2 from J, leaving 10 bases between them. The CDR3 spans 15 residues. The CDR3, as DNA: TGCGCCAGCAGCCACGACAAGATAAACACCGGGGAGCTGTTTTTT. It codes for CASSHDKINTGELFF.

This clonotype showed up just a few times. DNA of the CDR3: TGTGCCAGCAGCACTCTGGGGCGACTAGCAGCTAAGGGGGAGCTGTTTTTT. It encodes CASSTLGRLAAKGELFF. The chain employs TRBV21-1 and TRBJ2-2; TRBD2, as called in the table, went unchecked against the DNA. TRBV21-1 is classified as a pseudogene. The CDR3 loop spans 17 amino acids.

This clonotype was picked up a small number of times. The rearrangement uses TRBV7-2 and TRBJ2-5, with D possibly being TRBD2 (7 bases). The germline gives CDR1 SGHTA, CDR2 FQGNSA. The CDR3 loop spans 15 amino acids. Trimming took 7 bases from V and 2 from J, leaving 17 bases between them. CDR3 loop: CASTRGGNPQETQYF. The CDR3 DNA reads TGTGCCAGCACCCGCGGGGGCAACCCACAAGAGACCCAGTACTTC.

This sequence joins TRBV6-2 or TRBV6-3 and TRBJ1-1; no clear D gene. CDR3 length equals 16 residues. Trimming stripped 0 bases from V and 0 bases from J, with 11 bases between. From germline, CDR1 is MNHEY and CDR2 SVGEGT. The CDR3: CASSYSPQEMNTEAFF. The CDR3 DNA sequence: TGTGCCAGCAGTTACTCCCCTCAGGAGATGAACACTGAAGCTTTCTTT.

This clonotype showed up just a few times. The chain employs TRBV7-2 and TRBJ2-3; 11 nucleotides agree with TRBD1. Germline trimming cut 5 bases from V and 0 bases from J; bases unmatched to any gene: 10. Germline V gives CDR1 SGHTA, CDR2 FQGNSA. The CDR3 is made up of 18 amino acids. CDR3 nucleotides: TGTGCCAGCAGCATCTACCTCGGGACAGGGGGTAGCACAGATACGCAGTATTTT. Protein sequence: CASSIYLGTGGSTDTQYF. Filled out from reference TRBV7-2 and TRBJ2-3, the complete variable domain reads GAGVSQSPSNKVTEKGKDVELRCDPISGHTALYWYRQSLGQGLEFLIYFQGNSAPDKSGLPSDRFSAERTGGSVSTLTIQRTQQEDSAVYLCASSIYLGTGGSTDTQYFGPGTRLTVL.

The V call is TRBV7-9, the J call TRBJ1-5; D is possibly TRBD1 (6 bases). V lost 1 base and J lost 6, with 16 bases in between. This CDR3 contains 16 residues. Germline CDR1 is SEHNR and CDR2 is FQNEAQ (reference sequence). The CDR3, as DNA: TGTGCCAGCAGCTTAGTCGTAGGGGGGCTGGGTCAGCCCCAGCATTTT. This sequence encodes CASSLVVGGLGQPQHF.

V is TRBV6-2 or TRBV6-3 and J is TRBJ2-2; TRBD1 matches 9 bases. The J segment lost 4 bases and the V segment lost 7 bases, leaving 10 bases of the junction unmatched. Germline CDR1 reads MNHEY; CDR2 reads SVGEGT. The CDR3 runs 16 residues. DNA for the CDR3: TGTGCCAGCACCCCGGGACAGGGACGGGGCACCGGGGAGCTGTTTTTT. Its translation: CASTPGQGRGTGELFF.

The chain recombines TRBV28 with TRBJ2-5; no clear D. The CDR3 extends over 12 amino acids. CDR1 is MDHEN and CDR2 is SYDVKM in the germline V gene. Trimming left V 8 bases short and J 1 base short, with 8 bases between. CDR3 region: CASALVQETQYF. For the CDR3, the DNA is TGTGCCAGCGCGCTAGTCCAAGAGACCCAGTACTTC.

This clonotype showed up many times. This sequence joins TRBV7-2 and TRBJ2-5; D gene uncertain. The CDR3 totals 16 residues. V was cut by 7 bases and J by 4 bases, with 22 bases left in between. The germline V gene encodes CDR1 SGHTA and CDR2 FQGNSA. The CDR3 here is CASTPFRVGGRETQYF. The CDR3 DNA reads TGTGCCAGCACCCCCTTCCGGGTCGGTGGACGAGAGACCCAGTACTTC.

In this sample, this clonotype turned up many times. CDR3 protein: CASSLAQGDSPLHF. Here the CDR3 DNA reads TGTGCCAGCAGCTTAGCACAGGGTGATTCACCCCTCCACTTT. This chain links TRBV7-9 with TRBJ1-6; weak D call: TRBD1 (6 bases). V lost 0 bases and J 8 bases, leaving 8 bases between the germline ends. The CDR3 sequence is 14 residues long. Germline V CDR1 and CDR2: SEHNR, FQNEAQ (reference sequence).

This clonotype was recorded a few times. This CDR3 reads CASTETGGVGDTQYF. CDR3 bases: TGTGCCAGCACCGAAACAGGAGGGGTGGGAGATACGCAGTATTTT. The chain combines TRBV7-3 with TRBJ2-3; D perhaps matches TRBD2 (6 bases). The CDR3 totals 15 residues. The germline V gene encodes CDR1 SGHTA and CDR2 FQGTGA. The V end was cut by 7 bases, the J end by 5 bases, with 19 bases between.

This clonotype was counted between two and nine times. The chain couples TRBV5-1 to TRBJ1-4; TRBD1 might be the D (6 bases). This CDR3 has 14 amino acids. V was pared by 4 bases and J by 7 bases, with 14 bases between. The germline V gene has CDR1 SGHRS and CDR2 YFSETQ. CDR3 nucleotide sequence: TGCGCCAGCAGCCCCGATGAGGGGGGTGAAAAACTGTTTTTT. Protein sequence: CASSPDEGGEKLFF.

This clonotype was seen a few times. This rearrangement joins TRBV6-6 to TRBJ2-1; D may correspond to TRBD1 or TRBD2 (5 bases each). The CDR3 has 15 amino acids. Trimming removed 6 bases from V and 1 base from J, with 13 bases in between. Germline CDR1 is MNHNY and CDR2 is SVGAGI (reference sequence). Here the CDR3 reads CASRTLGASYNEQFF. CDR3 coding DNA: TGTGCCAGCAGAACCCTCGGGGCGTCCTACAATGAGCAGTTCTTC.

The table lists this clonotype with a few counts. This sequence joins TRBV29-1 and TRBJ2-7; D unresolved. The germline V gene has CDR1 SQVTM and CDR2 ANQGSEA. V lost 4 bases to trimming and J lost 1 base, with 11 bases between them. CDR3 length: 13 residues. For the CDR3, the DNA is TGCAGCGTTGGGGGAAGACAATCCTACGAGCAGTACTTC. Its translation is CSVGGRQSYEQYF.

This chain connects TRBV6-6 to TRBJ2-7; tentatively, D is TRBD1 (6 bases). This CDR3 comprises 15 residues. Germline assignment: CDR1 MNHNY and CDR2 SVGAGI (reference sequence). V gave up 6 bases and J gave up 2 bases, with 17 bases separating them. The CDR3 region is CASRGAGGPTYEQYF. The CDR3, as DNA: TGTGCCAGCAGGGGGGCGGGCGGGCCCACCTACGAGCAGTACTTC.

This chain uses TRBV7-8 with TRBJ1-3; 8 bases match TRBD1. The CDR3 spans 17 residues. Germline V CDR1 and CDR2: SGHVS, FQNEAQ. The V and J ends lost 3 bases and 3 bases, in that order; junction bases with no gene match: 10. The CDR3 DNA reads as TGTGCCAGCAGCTTTCGAAAAACAGGGACAGGTGGAAACACCATATATTTT. This encodes CASSFRKTGTGGNTIYF.

In this sample, this clonotype turned up many times. The J gene is TRBJ2-1, the V gene TRBV20-1, with TRBD2 identical over 7 bases. This CDR3 is built from 14 residues. Germline V gives CDR1 DFQATT, CDR2 SNEGSKA (reference sequence). The V segment lost 5 bases and the J segment 4 bases; nucleotides outside the gene matches: 8. The CDR3 DNA is TGCAGTGCTCTCGTACTAGCGCCTTACAATGAGCAGTTCTTC. Translating it yields CSALVLAPYNEQFF.

The chain has TRBV7-3 and TRBJ2-7; 11 bases align to TRBD2. Germline CDR1 is SGHTA and CDR2 is FQGTGA. The CDR3 is made up of 14 amino acids. Trimming took 2 bases from V and 3 from J; bases not matched to a gene: 0. The CDR3 region has the DNA TGTGCCAGCAGCTTACTAGCGGGGGGCTACGAGCAGTACTTC. As protein: CASSLLAGGYEQYF.

The sample holds a few counts of this clonotype. The gene calls are TRBV6-2 or TRBV6-3 and TRBJ1-1; D not resolved. CDR3 size: 13 residues. The V end lost 8 bases, the J end lost 0 bases, and 10 bases lay between the germline ends. CDR1 MNHEY and CDR2 SVGEGT come from the germline V gene. Here the CDR3 DNA reads TGTGCCAGCTATAGAAGTTTGAACACTGAAGCTTTCTTT. Amino acid sequence: CASYRSLNTEAFF.

This clonotype was seen at least ten times. The chain employs TRBV20-1 and TRBJ2-2; D is perhaps TRBD1 (5 bases). The V and J ends lost 3 bases and 2 bases respectively, with 7 bases between them. Per germline, CDR1 DFQATT and CDR2 SNEGSKA (reference sequence). This CDR3 is 13 amino acids long. The CDR3 DNA is TGCAGTGCTAGGCAGGGTAACACCGGGGAGCTGTTTTTT. This codes for CSARQGNTGELFF.

Only a few counts were recorded for this clonotype. The genes are TRBV20-1 and TRBJ2-5; 9 nucleotides agree with TRBD2. Germline lookup yields CDR1 DFQATT and CDR2 SNEGSKA (reference sequence). Trimming took 5 bases from V and 1 from J; bases not matched to a gene: 5. The CDR3 is made up of 14 amino acids. The CDR3, as DNA: TGCAGTGCTGAGAATAGCGGGAGCCAAGAGACCCAGTACTTC. It codes for CSAENSGSQETQYF.

This clonotype was recorded many times. V is TRBV5-5 and J is TRBJ2-1; 8 bases fit TRBD2. V lost 4 bases and J lost 0; bases outside the gene matches: 18. The V gene's germline CDR1 is SGHKS and CDR2 YYEKEE (reference sequence). The CDR3 is 20 residues long. The CDR3 region is CASSARGVVAGTSSYNEQFF. The DNA for the CDR3 is TGTGCCAGCAGCGCCCGGGGGGTAGTAGCGGGGACCAGCTCCTACAATGAGCAGTTCTTC.

There are a few counts of this clonotype. The rearrangement links TRBV7-6 to TRBJ1-6; D is perhaps TRBD1 (5 bases). The V end was cut by 5 bases, the J end by 8 bases, with 10 bases between. The CDR3 is 13 amino acids. Germline V gives CDR1 SGHVS, CDR2 FNYEAQ. CDR3 DNA sequence: TGTGCCAGCAGCCCAGGGAATTATTCACCCCTCCACTTT. Translating it yields CASSPGNYSPLHF.

This clonotype has ten or more counts. The V and J genes are TRBV12-3 or TRBV12-4 and TRBJ2-3; tentative D call: TRBD2 (5 bases). CDR3 length: 14 residues. The germline V and J ends were trimmed by 5 bases and 2 bases, with 11 bases remaining between them. The DNA of the CDR3 is TGTGCCAGCAGTCGAGGGATATTCACAGATACGCAGTATTTT. Translation: CASSRGIFTDTQYF.

The V gene is TRBV11-2, the J gene TRBJ2-7; D is undetermined. V was clipped by 3 bases and J by 3 bases, with 15 bases between them. The germline CDR1 and CDR2 sequences are SGHAT and FQNNGV. The CDR3 is 15 amino acids. This CDR3 is CASSLFVATNYEQYF. The CDR3 DNA sequence: TGTGCCAGCAGCTTGTTCGTAGCCACCAACTACGAGCAGTACTTC.

In its sample, this clonotype was seen a few times. This chain uses TRBV7-3 with TRBJ2-1; D is unclear. The CDR3 contains 12 residues. V was trimmed by 3 bases and J by 2 bases, leaving 2 bases between them. CDR1 SGHTA and CDR2 FQGTGA come from the germline V gene. CDR3 nucleotide sequence: TGTGCCAGCAGCTTCACCTACAATGAGCAGTTCTTC. This gives the protein CASSFTYNEQFF.

The chain combines TRBV2 with TRBJ2-7; D is undetermined. The V end lost 1 base, the J end lost 9 bases, and 16 bases lay between the germline ends. The CDR3 covers 14 residues. Germline CDR1 reads SNHLY; CDR2 reads FYNNEI. The CDR3 loop is CASSEEGARVWQYF. The CDR3 DNA sequence: TGTGCCAGCAGTGAAGAAGGTGCCCGGGTATGGCAGTACTTC.